The following is a T cell receptor beta chain sequence with its context. This sample was taken from a study of blood T cell repertoires in COVID-19. The V gene lost 5 bases and the J gene lost 7 bases, with 9 bases spanning the gap. The CDR3 is 11 amino acids. From germline, CDR1 is SGHDN and CDR2 FVKESK. Original analysis: Estimation of nucleated cell counts relied on the amplification of reference gene primers. Produced via immunoSEQ multiplex PCR; TCRdb's table is partial and in-frame only. The DNA gave D and trimming, while V, J and clone size come from that table. The sample includes roughly 25,000 clones, around 90% seen only once; the top ten take over 30%.

The clonotype comes from a man aged 70-80 years with active COVID-19. The chain recombines TRBV14 with TRBJ2-7; D call uncertain. The sample comprised peripheral blood. Written as DNA, the CDR3 is TGTGCCAGCAGCTACAGTGGTGAGCAGTACTTC. It encodes CASSYSGEQYF.